This T cell receptor (beta chain) is drawn from a study of shared clonotypes between healthy human individuals. Study overall: A couple of women and a few men aged 18 to 49 served as donors. Three CD4 naive, three CD4 memory, two CD8 naive and one CD8 memory plate were used per donor.

Original handling: Because ImmunoSEQ provided only junction sequences with no quality scores, the filtering differed. The protocol was immunoSEQ multiplex PCR, while the TCRdb copy is restricted to in-frame clones and leaves out a portion. Clone size and the V and J calls come from that table; the DNA yielded D and trimming. The repertoire holds some 2 million clones, with approximately 95% as singletons. Naive CD8 isolation took CD45RO-negative cells positively selected for CCR7 and excluded terminally differentiated effector memory CD45RA+ cells. Trimming took off 3 bases at V and 2 bases at J, with 11 bases between the two ends. This CDR3 comprises 15 residues. From germline, CDR1 is KGHSH and CDR2 LQKENI.

The material sequenced was naive CD8+ T cells sorted from blood. This TCR derives from a man between 18 and 35 years old in good health. The V call is TRBV18, the J call TRBJ1-5, with a possible D match to TRBD1 (6 bases). The CDR3 DNA reads TGTGCCAGCTCACCGGAGGGGGGGGGCAATCAGCCCCAGCATTTT. This gives the protein CASSPEGGGNQPQHF.